The present TCR beta chain was sequenced within a study of blood T cell repertoires in COVID-19. Whole-study context: Samples came from the United States, Italy and Spain, spanning acute and convalescent COVID-19. The analysed material was cDNA or gDNA that came from T cells, B-cell-depleted T cells, or PBMCs.

This CDR3 has 13 amino acids. CDR1 is DFQATT and CDR2 is SNEGSKA in the germline V gene (reference sequence). Germline trimming cut 3 bases from V and 10 bases from J; bases unmatched to any gene: 8. As handled by the study authors: Amplification of reference gene primers was used by the study to estimate nucleated cell counts. The method was immunoSEQ multiplex PCR; TCRdb's version includes in-frame clones alone and lacks a portion of them. From that table come the V and J calls and clone size; the DNA was used to work out D and trimming. The sample gives fewer than 150,000 clones, about 80% of which show up once; about 10% is in the top ten.

The receptor comes from a human donor in a cohort sampled during active COVID-19. The V gene is TRBV20-1, the J gene TRBJ2-1, with 8 nucleotides matching TRBD2. The sequenced material came from peripheral blood. In DNA, the CDR3 is TGCAGTGCTAGTGGCGGGGGGTTGGACGAGCAGTTCTTC. Translation gives CSASGGGLDEQFF.